The present TCR beta chain was sequenced within a study of regulatory T cells in long-lasting Graves disease. Looking at the study overall: Graves' patients diagnosed newly had used antithyroid drugs under 3 months.

Stated time point: newly diagnosed GD, antithyroid drugs for less than 3 months. Researchers made the TCR library from RNA that was extracted from PBMCs. Peripheral blood, at 8 to 9.5 milliliters, went into EDTA tubes. V gave up 1 base and J gave up 3 bases, with 7 bases separating them. Germline V gene lookup returns CDR1 MNHEY and CDR2 SVGEGT. This CDR3 spans 15 amino acids. iRepertoire HTBI primers and Arm-PCR of CDR3 regions built TCR beta libraries. How the authors handled the data: Sample data revealed approximately 60 TRBV and some 13 TRBJ segments. TCRdb fed the multiplex PCR reads into MiXCR, producing one record per CDR3 protein. In this record, the V and J calls reflect TCRdb's handling and not the investigators' own analysis. The table lists hundreds of thousands of distinct CDR3 sequences, around 17% of them singletons. This clonotype was observed at least ten times. The same data also went into a second study, on T cells in Graves' hyperthyroidism and ophthalmopathy.

The J gene is TRBJ2-6, the V gene TRBV6-2 or TRBV6-3; the D is unclear. The receptor was isolated from a woman under 40 with Graves disease. The material was peripheral blood mononuclear cells (PBMCs), obtained at new diagnosis, from a patient treated with antithyroid drugs. The chain's CDR3 is CASSYWSGGANVLTF. Written as DNA, the CDR3 is TGTGCCAGCAGTTACTGGTCAGGTGGGGCCAACGTCCTGACTTTC.